This TCR beta chain was identified during a study of a mutant IDH1 vaccine in newly diagnosed glioma. For the study at large: Visit V13 took place at week 47, and visit V12 happened at week 35.

A note on this clone: What it binds is unknown.

Documented time point: week 47, end of study. The content of each vaccine dose was 300 ug of mutant IDH1 20-mer peptide, and topical imiquimod accompanied it. This CDR3 has 16 residues. Trimming took 0 bases from V and 1 from J, leaving 9 bases between them. Germline assignment: CDR1 SGHTA and CDR2 FQGTGA. Clones were read by immunoSEQ multiplex PCR, and TCRdb kept only the in-frame ones, dropping some. Among roughly 21,000 clones listed, less than 90% were seen once. This chain uses TRBV7-3 with TRBJ2-2, with D tentatively TRBD2 (5 bases). This clonotype was sampled from a man in his forties or fifties with glioma. The source was PBMCs, collected from a glioma patient whose treatment included an IDH1 peptide vaccine. The CDR3 DNA is TGTGCCAGCAGCTTAACAAACGGACTGAACACCGGGGAGCTGTTTTTT. Protein: CASSLTNGLNTGELFF.